This T cell receptor beta chain came from a study of graft-versus-host responses after intestinal transplantation. The J segment lost 5 bases and the V segment lost 1 base, leaving 4 bases of the junction unmatched. This CDR3 spans 14 amino acids. Germline-derived CDR1 and CDR2 are GTSNPN and SVGIG (reference sequence). In the case of this clone: Antigen: not known.

TCRdb's copy holds only in-frame clones and misses some; the assay was immunoSEQ multiplex PCR. The sample holds fewer than 150,000 clones; about 92% are singletons and the top ten take around 0.15%. The chain recombines TRBV30 with TRBJ2-7; 11 bases align to TRBD1. The TCR comes from a human donor who received an intestinal transplant. This specimen consisted of unstimulated CD4+ T cells sorted from spleen or lymph node cells, obtained before intestinal transplant. CDR3 coding DNA: TGTGCCTGGAGTGACCGGGACAGGGGGGACGAGCAGTACTTC. As protein: CAWSDRDRGDEQYF.